Given below is one T cell receptor (beta chain) in context. The antigen remains unidentified. This entry comes from a study of T cell responses to AZD1222 COVID-19 vaccine. V lost 2 bases and J lost 5; bases outside the gene matches: 21. Looked up from germline, CDR1 is KGHSH and CDR2 is LQKENI. The CDR3 totals 19 residues. The data were produced by immunoSEQ multiplex PCR, yet TCRdb's version contains in-frame clones alone and is incomplete. The sample yields 150,000 or so clones, roughly nine tenths seen once. Notes on the study in general: Baseline seropositivity occurred in only a handful of AZD1222 recipients.

The source was peripheral blood, collected 28 days after the second AZD1222 dose. The sequence derives from an adult who received the AZD1222 COVID-19 vaccine. This chain joins TRBV18 and TRBJ2-7; 7 bases are shared with TRBD1. The CDR3 DNA sequence: TGTGCCAGCTCACCAAACAGGGGCGGAACAGGGAATAAGCTAAACGAGCAGTACTTC. Translated, it gives CASSPNRGGTGNKLNEQYF. The whole variable domain, remainder taken from reference TRBV18 and TRBJ2-7, is NAGVMQNPRHLVRRRGQEARLRCSPMKGHSHVYWYRQLPEEGLKFMVYLQKENIIDESGMPKERFSAEFPKEGPSILRIQQVVRGDSAAYFCASSPNRGGTGNKLNEQYFGPGTRLTVT.